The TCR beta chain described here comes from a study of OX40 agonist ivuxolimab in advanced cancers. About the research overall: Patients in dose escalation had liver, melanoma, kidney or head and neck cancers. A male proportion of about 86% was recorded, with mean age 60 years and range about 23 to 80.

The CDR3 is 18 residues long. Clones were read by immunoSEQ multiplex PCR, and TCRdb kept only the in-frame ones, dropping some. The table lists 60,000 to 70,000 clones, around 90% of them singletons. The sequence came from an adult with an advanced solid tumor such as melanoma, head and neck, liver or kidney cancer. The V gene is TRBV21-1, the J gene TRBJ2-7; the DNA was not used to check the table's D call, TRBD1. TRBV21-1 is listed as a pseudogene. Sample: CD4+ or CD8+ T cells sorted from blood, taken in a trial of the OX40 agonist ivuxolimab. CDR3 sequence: CASSKGCLDSPKSYEQYF. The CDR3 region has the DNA TGTGCCAGCAGCAAAGGTTGTTTGGACAGTCCGAAATCCTACGAGCAGTACTTC.